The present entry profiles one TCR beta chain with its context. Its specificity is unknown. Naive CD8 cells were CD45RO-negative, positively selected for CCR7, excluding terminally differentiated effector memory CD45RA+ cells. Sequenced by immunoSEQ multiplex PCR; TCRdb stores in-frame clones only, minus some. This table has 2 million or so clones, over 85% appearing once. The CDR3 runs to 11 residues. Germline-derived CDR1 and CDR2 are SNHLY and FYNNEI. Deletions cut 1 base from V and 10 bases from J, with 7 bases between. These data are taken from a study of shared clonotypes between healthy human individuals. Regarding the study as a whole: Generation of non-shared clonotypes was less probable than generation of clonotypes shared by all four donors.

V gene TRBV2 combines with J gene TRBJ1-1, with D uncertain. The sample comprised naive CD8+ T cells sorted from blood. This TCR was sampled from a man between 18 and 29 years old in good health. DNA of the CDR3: TGTGCCAGCAGTGAAGGTGTTTTAGCTTTCTTT. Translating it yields CASSEGVLAFF.